This T cell receptor beta chain was found in a study of PD-1 blockade in classical Hodgkin lymphoma (TCRdb year 2020). Study-level background: Nivolumab dosing was 3 mg/kg intravenously every 2 weeks, continuing until either disease progression or unacceptable toxicity. To define a peripheral blood immune signature of response to PD-1 blockade in classical Hodgkin lymphoma, the study combined TCR beta sequencing with CyTOF. Broader findings and caveats from the paper: Newly diagnosed patients were reported to have lower baseline TCR diversity than healthy donors, and relapsed/refractory patients were reported to have lower baseline TCR diversity still. The study covered only a single clinical trial cohort, and the causes of the repertoire differences, possibly disease activity or prior therapy, were still not defined. Lower diversity was observed in patients in whom nivolumab was started less than 1 year after ASCT, and these patients were excluded from later analyses so that confounding by immune reconstitution would be avoided. Trial patients achieving complete response had baseline diversity similar to newly diagnosed patients, whereas partial responders and progressors had significantly lower diversity. A significant rise by C4D1 was seen in CD4+ but not CD8+ TCR diversity (p=0.0027 vs p=0.16), with the rise being most apparent in complete responders (p=0.02).

A word on this clone: What this receptor recognizes is not known. No much larger clone is present one base from it, and per-base qualities are unavailable.

Trimming removed 5 bases from V and 6 bases from J, leaving 16 bases between the germline ends. Counted from cysteine to phenylalanine, this CDR3 has 14 amino acids. Of the read, only the CDR3 DNA is kept; its 42 bases are in frame from base 1. CDR1 is given as SGHVS and CDR2 as FQNEAQ, both from the germline V gene. In light of the paper, this sample's time point label describes: cycle 4 day 1 (C4D1), after 5 to 7 weeks of nivolumab. All trial patients had relapsed after autologous stem cell transplantation, with cohorts A, B and C differing in prior brentuximab vedotin exposure. The trial cohort included roughly 60 patients with relapsed/refractory classical Hodgkin lymphoma, and each patient had a best overall response of complete response, partial response or progressive disease. In the multi-cohort phase II CheckMate 205 trial, trial patients received single-agent nivolumab. An independent review committee assessed best overall response using the 2007 International Working Group response criteria. Trial PBMCs were collected immediately before nivolumab initiation (C1D1) and during therapy at cycle 2 day 1 and cycle 4 day 1. Peripheral blood was collected in 8 mL Vacutainer Cell Preparation Tubes, from which PBMCs were isolated by centrifugation and then cryopreserved.

The Qiagen DNeasy kit was used to extract genomic DNA from unsorted PBMCs and from the negatively selected CD4+ and CD8+ fractions. TCR beta CDR3 regions were subjected to amplification by immunoSEQ multiplex PCR with primers that anneal to V and J segments. Amplification bias was minimized using a synthetic immune receptor repertoire, and residual bias was removed computationally after sequencing. In the original analysis: Repertoire diversity was quantified as the Shannon entropy index using custom Python scripts. Unsorted, CD4+ and CD8+ repertoires were examined separately, except in combined analyses, for which CD4+ and CD8+ sequences were merged in silico. A clone counted as expanded when the clone's frequency after treatment rose at least 2-fold relative to C1D1, and clones undetected at baseline were given a pseudocount of 0.5. Clones with 0 or 1 copy at C1D1 were classified as singleton clones, and clones with 2 or more copies were classified as non-singleton clones. By matching protein sequences in sorted samples from the same patient, clones expanded in unsorted samples were annotated as CD4+, CD8+ or unknown. Diversity changes from C1D1 to C4D1 were tested in paired samples using Wilcoxon tests. In TCRdb, the immuneACCESS table is reduced to in-frame sequences with V and J assigned. These tables do not hold every clone; where another copy was compared, an unresolved V gene accounts for under half, and the others remain unexplained. D and trimming were read from the DNA, whereas the V and J calls and clone size are those reported in that table. For this sample the table gives tens of thousands of clones, of which roughly 85% were detected only once. Clones ranked in the top ten supply roughly 8.7% of the sample.

Recombination connected TRBV7-8 to TRBJ1-1, with the D gene call left open. The material sequenced was peripheral blood mononuclear cells (PBMCs), taken before the fourth cycle of nivolumab. The sequence was obtained from a human donor with classical Hodgkin lymphoma. The DNA sequence reads TGTGCCAGCAGCCCACCTTCCGTGGCGGCTGAAGCTTTCTTT. This gives the protein CASSPPSVAAEAFF.